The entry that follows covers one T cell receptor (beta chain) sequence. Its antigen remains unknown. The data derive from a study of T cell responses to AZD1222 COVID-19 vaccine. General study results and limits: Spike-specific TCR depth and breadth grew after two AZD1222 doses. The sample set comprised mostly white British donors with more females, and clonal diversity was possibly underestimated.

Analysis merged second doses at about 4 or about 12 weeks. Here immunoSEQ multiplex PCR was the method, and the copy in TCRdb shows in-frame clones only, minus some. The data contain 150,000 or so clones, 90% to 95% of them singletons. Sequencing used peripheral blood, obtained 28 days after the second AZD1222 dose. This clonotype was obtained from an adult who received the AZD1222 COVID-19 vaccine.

The DNA of the CDR3 is TGTGCCAGCAGTAGAGCGGGATACTCCTACGAGCAGTACTTC. Its protein product is CASSRAGYSYEQYF. This chain links TRBV6-2 or TRBV6-3 with TRBJ2-7, with 7 bases aligning to TRBD2. This CDR3 has 14 amino acids. After removal of 5 bases from V and 0 bases from J, the junction contained 4 bases not matched to a gene. CDR1 is MNHEY, CDR2 SVGEGT, per germline.